The clone carrying this T cell receptor (beta chain) was detected only a few times. Antigen: not known. The data originate from a study of blood T cells in healthy people across ages. About the study: Template switching retrieved approximately one barcoded beta molecule for each two T cells.

General study points: There was no known CMV status for donors, so expanded clonotype changes were possibly confounded.

The CDR3 has 19 amino acids. Germline trimming cut 1 base from V and 5 bases from J; bases unmatched to any gene: 16. CDR1 and CDR2 from the germline V gene are LNHNV and YYDKDF (reference sequence). Researchers collected around 11 milliliters of peripheral blood from every single donor. Samples had at least 6 million PBMCs isolated from them. A second PCR, run for roughly 7 to 12 cycles, used a sample-barcoded 5' primer plus a J-beta primer mix. Each CDR3 protein gets one entry after TCRdb re-called the 5' RACE reads with MiXCR. The table shows fewer than 2,000,000 distinct CDR3 sequences, with about two fifths occurring only once.

The sample was blood. The chain employs TRBV15 and TRBJ2-5; 10 bases line up with TRBD2. The sequence was obtained from a human donor in good health. CDR3 DNA: TGTGCCACCAGCAGAGTCCTATCCGCTAGCGGGGGCCCGGGGGAGACCCAGTACTTC. This gives the protein CATSRVLSASGGPGETQYF.